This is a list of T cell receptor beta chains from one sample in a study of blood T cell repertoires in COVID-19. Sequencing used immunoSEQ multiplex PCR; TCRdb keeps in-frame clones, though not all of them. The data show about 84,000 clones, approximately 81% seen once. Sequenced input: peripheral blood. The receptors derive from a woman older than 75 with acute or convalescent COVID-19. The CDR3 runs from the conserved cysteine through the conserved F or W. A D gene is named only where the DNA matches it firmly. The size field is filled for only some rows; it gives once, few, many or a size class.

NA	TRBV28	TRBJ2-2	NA	CATGGQNTGELFF	TGTGCCACCGGTGGGCAGAACACCGGGGAGCTGTTTTTT
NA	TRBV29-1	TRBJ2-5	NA	CSDTQGETQYF	TGCAGCGACACGCAGGGGGAGACCCAGTACTTC
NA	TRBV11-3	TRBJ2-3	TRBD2	CASSYIAGARADTQYF	TGTGCCAGCAGCTACATAGCGGGGGCTAGGGCAGATACGCAGTATTTT
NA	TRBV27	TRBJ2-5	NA	CASSPSGGTKETQYF	TGTGCCAGCAGCCCAAGTGGGGGCACGAAAGAGACCCAGTACTTC
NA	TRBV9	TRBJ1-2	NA	CASSVVGGRGYTF	TGTGCCAGCAGCGTAGTGGGGGGAAGGGGCTACACCTTC
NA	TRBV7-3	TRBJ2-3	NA	CASSLSGGSGDTQYF	TGTGCCAGCAGTCTATCCGGGGGTTCGGGGGATACGCAGTATTTT
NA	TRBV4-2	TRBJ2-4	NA	CASSQTTGRQSIQYF	TGTGCCAGCAGCCAGACGACCGGAAGACAGTCCATTCAGTACTTC
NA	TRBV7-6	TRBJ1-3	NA	CASSLPGTTSGNTIYF	TGTGCCAGCAGCCTTCCCGGGACAACCTCTGGAAACACCATATATTTT
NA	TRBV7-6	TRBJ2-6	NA	CASSADTTSGANVLTF	TGTGCCAGCAGCGCCGACACAACCTCTGGGGCCAACGTCCTGACTTTC
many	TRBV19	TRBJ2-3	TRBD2	CASSNQRGGPSTDTQYF	TGTGCCAGTAGTAACCAGCGGGGGGGCCCTAGCACAGATACGCAGTATTTT